This T cell receptor (beta chain) comes out of a study of monozygotic twins with inflammatory bowel disease. Each CDR3 protein gets one entry in TCRdb, which reprocessed the 5' RACE reads and gives no DNA. This sample contains over 350,000 distinct CDR3 sequences. The CDR3 is made up of 20 amino acids. Germline CDR1 reads SGHNT; CDR2 reads YENEEA. The TCR comes from a human donor with ulcerative colitis or Crohn's disease, or a healthy co-twin of an affected twin (not recorded which). Specimen: blood. This chain links TRBV11-3 with TRBJ2-3; there is no DNA to check the TCRdb D call of TRBD2. The CDR3 loop is CASSLGWLAGGPSSTDTQYF.